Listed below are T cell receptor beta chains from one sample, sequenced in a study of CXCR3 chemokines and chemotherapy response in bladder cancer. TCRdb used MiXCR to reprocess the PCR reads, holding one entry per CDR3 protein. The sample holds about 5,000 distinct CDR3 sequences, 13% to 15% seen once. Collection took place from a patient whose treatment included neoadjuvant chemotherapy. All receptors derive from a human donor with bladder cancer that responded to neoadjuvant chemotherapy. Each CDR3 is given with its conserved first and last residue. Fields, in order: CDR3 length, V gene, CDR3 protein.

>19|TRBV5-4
CASSPNPQEWRESTDTQYF
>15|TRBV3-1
CASSQDGYGDQPQHF
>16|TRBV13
CASSSNRDSGSYEQYF
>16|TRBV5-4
CASSRVRGSIDNEQFF
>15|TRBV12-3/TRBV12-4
CASSIGQGAGEKLFF
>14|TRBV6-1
CASSDSTPGAKLFF
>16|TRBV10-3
CAIRATGSSYNSPLHF
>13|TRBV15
CATSSRTLGELFF
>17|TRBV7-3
CASSLIRSTGSTGELFF
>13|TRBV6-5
CASRNRENYGYTF
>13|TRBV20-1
CSASGVITGELFF
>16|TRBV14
CASSQTRKGDTGELFF
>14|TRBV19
CASSIRGVKETQYF
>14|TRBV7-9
CASSSPGGNSPLHF
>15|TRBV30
CAWRGPISGANVLTF
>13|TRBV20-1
CSAQGSIQETQYF
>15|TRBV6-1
CASSAGRQGDQPQHF
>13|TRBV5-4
CASSLAPNTEAFF
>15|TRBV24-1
CATSDRLSGANVLTF
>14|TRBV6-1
CASSEGAVIYEQYF
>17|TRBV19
CASSIKLGQSSYYEQYF
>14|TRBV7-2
CASSSLTREQPQHF
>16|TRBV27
CASSTGTGGGGETQYF
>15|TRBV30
CAWNGGFSSGNTIYF
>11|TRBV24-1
CATSYRGEQFF
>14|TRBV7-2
CASSGFDPAHGYTF
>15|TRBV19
CASKGAESAISGYTF
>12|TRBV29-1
CSVEGQPYGYTF
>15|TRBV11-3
CASSLGQGFRYGYTF
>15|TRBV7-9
CASSHNRGPGYEQYF
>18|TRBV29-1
CSGRGRGSGRSDTGELFF
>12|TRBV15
CATTDSNQPQHF
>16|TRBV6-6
CASSYLTGLGGDTQYF